This record looks at one T cell receptor (beta chain) sequence and its context. Trimming removed 4 bases from V and 0 bases from J; junction bases left unmatched: 6. Germline values: CDR1 SGHRS, CDR2 YFSETQ. The CDR3 runs to 16 residues. The sample is drawn from a study of blood T cell repertoires in COVID-19. The repertoire was sequenced with immunoSEQ multiplex PCR; TCRdb's copy has only in-frame clones and lacks some. Seen here are about 300,000 clones, 89% observed once, and the top ten hold under 8%. J is TRBJ2-3 and V is TRBV5-1; 9 positions match TRBD1. The sample consisted of peripheral blood. The sequence was obtained from a young man who had recovered from COVID-19. As DNA, the CDR3 is TGCGCCAGCAGCGCAGGGACAGGGCCGAGCACAGATACGCAGTATTTT. It yields the protein CASSAGTGPSTDTQYF.